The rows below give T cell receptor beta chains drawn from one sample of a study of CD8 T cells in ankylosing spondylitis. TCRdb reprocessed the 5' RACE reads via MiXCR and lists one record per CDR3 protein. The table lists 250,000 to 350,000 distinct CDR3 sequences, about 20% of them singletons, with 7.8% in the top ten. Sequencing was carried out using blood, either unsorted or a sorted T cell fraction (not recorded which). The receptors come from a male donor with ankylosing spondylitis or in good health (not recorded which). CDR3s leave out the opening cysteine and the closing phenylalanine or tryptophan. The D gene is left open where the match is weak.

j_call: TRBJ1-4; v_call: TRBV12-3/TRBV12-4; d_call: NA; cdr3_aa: ASRTPTNEKLF
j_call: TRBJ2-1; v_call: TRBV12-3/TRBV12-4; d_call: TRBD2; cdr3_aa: ASRRLAGGEQF
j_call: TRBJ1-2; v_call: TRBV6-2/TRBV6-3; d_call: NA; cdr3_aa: ASRRPPGQIWRYT
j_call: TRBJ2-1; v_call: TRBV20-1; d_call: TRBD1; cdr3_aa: SARDAGQGFYNEQF
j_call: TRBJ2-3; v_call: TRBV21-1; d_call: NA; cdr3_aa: ASSKVTGHDRDTQY
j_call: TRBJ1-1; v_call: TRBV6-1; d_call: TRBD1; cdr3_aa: ASRAEGGRNTEAF
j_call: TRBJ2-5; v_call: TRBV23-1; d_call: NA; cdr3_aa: ASSQSNRARKTQY
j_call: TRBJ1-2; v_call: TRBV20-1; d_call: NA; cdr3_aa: SATGPLNYGYT
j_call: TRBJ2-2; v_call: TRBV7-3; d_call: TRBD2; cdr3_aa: ASSLASGRASTGELF
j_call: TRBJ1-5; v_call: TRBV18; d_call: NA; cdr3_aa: ASSLTRSNQPQH
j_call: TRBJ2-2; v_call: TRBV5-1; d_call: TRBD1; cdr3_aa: ASSGTGNTGELF
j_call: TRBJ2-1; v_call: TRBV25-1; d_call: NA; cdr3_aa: ASSSRLPASYNEQF
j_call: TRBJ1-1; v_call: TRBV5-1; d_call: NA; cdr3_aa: ASSLEPQGTNTEAF
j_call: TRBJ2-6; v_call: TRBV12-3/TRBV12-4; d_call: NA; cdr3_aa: ASSRPSGTGANVLT
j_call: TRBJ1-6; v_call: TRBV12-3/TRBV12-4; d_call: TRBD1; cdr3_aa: ASSLAPAGTENSPLH
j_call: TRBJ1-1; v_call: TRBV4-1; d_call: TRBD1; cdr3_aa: ASSIRTGGTTEAF
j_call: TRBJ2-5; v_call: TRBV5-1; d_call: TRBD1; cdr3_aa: ASSSGTGIQETQY
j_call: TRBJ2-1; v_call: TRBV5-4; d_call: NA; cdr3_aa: ASSSKRGINEQF
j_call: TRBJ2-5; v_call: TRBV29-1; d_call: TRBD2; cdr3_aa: SVSQGTSGSKTQY
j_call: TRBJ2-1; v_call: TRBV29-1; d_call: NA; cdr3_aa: SVEGRRVSEQF
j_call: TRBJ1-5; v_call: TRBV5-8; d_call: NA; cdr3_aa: ASSLETGRSNQPQH
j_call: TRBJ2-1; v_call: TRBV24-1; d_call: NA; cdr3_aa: ATSAPRRSYNEQF
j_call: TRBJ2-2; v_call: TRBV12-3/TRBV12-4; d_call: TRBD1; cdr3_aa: ASSRSGQPNTGELF
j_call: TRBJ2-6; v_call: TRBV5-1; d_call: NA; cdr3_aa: ASRPDRGSYSGTNVLT
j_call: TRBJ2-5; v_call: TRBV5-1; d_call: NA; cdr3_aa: ASSLGTGTLQETQY
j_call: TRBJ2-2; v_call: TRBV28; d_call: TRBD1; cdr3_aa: ASSFHTGEPGELF
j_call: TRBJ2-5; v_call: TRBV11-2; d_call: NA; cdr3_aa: ASSSGTNFQETQY
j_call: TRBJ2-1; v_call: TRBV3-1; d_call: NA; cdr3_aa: ASSLAGKPGPTYNEQF
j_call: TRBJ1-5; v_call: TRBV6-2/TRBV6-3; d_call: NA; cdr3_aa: ASSYIRGGPDNQPQH
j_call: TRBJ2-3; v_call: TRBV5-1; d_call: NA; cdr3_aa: ASRKSPDTQY
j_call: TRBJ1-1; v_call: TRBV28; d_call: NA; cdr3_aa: ASSLTTNTEAF
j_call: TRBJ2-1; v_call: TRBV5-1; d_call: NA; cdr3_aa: ASSLGQGSYNEQF
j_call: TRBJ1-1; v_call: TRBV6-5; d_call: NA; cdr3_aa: ASSHGAAEAF
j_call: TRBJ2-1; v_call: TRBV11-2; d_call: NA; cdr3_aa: ASSLEGRYNEQF
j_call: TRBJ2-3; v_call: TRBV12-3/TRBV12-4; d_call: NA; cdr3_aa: ASSYDRNTDTQY
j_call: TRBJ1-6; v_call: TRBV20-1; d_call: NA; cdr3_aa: SARDRTQSSYNSPLH
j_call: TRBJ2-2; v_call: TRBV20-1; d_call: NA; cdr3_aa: SANYRVAGELF
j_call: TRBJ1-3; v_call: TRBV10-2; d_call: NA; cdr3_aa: ASNPVSSGNTIY